This T cell receptor (beta chain) was identified during a study of OX40 agonist ivuxolimab in advanced cancers. General study findings and limits: Some nonresponders additionally presented with little normalized T-cell clonal expansion.

This clone was counted only a few times. The antigen is undetermined. Profiling relied on immunoSEQ multiplex PCR, and the TCRdb table lists in-frame clones only, not all of them. The repertoire holds about 75,000 clones, with 86% as singletons. The CDR3 has 17 amino acids. Trimming shortened V by 4 bases and J by 10 bases, and 25 bases separated the two germline ends. The germline CDR1 and CDR2 sequences are KGHSH and LQKENI. Samples were taken at baseline and on day 1 of cycles 4 and 7. Sequences were derived from CD4+ or CD8+ T cells sorted from blood, sampled in a trial of the OX40 agonist ivuxolimab. V gene TRBV18 combines with J gene TRBJ1-4, with D maybe TRBD1 (5 bases). This receptor was taken from an adult with an advanced solid tumor such as melanoma, head and neck, liver or kidney cancer. CDR3 in amino acids: CASSLGSGTTAQGKLFF. Here the CDR3 DNA reads TGTGCCAGCTCACTGGGCTCCGGGACTACGGCGCAAGGAAAACTGTTTTTT.